The 25 T cell receptor beta chains below all came from one sample that was sequenced in a study of T-cell memory formation after mild COVID-19 (dated by TCRdb to the early 2020s). The library was made by 5' RACE. The instrument was an Illumina NovaSeq 6000. TCRdb trimmed public reads at Q25 via fastp, called clones via MiXCR and kept in-frame beta chains. Identical CDR3 protein sequences are pooled into one entry, listed with their most common genes and DNA. The sample table shows around 440,000 distinct CDR3 sequences, and 15% to 20% are seen once. Roughly 12% of the sample rests with the top ten. The sample consisted of PBMCs or a T cell subset sorted from them (not recorded which). These receptors came from an adult woman who had mild COVID-19 (a few samples of this study predate the infection). The sample titles of this study are shuffled in the database, so cell type and time point are left out; the donor was told from shared clones.

This clonotype was seen at least ten times. The chain has TRBV12-3 or TRBV12-4 and TRBJ2-7, with unresolved D. The CDR3 runs to 15 residues. V was trimmed by 5 bases and J by 3 bases, leaving 17 bases between them. In DNA form, the CDR3 reads TGTGCCAGCAGTCCCGGTTACTCCAGGCACTACGAGCAGTACTTC. Its translation: CASSPGYSRHYEQYF.

The count of this clonotype is one. V is TRBV20-1 and J is TRBJ2-7, with 12 bases that match TRBD2. Germline assignment: CDR1 DFQATT and CDR2 SNEGSKA (reference sequence). The length of the CDR3 is 15 residues. V lost 5 bases and J lost 7; bases outside the gene matches: 12. The chain's CDR3 is CSARLAGGPQWEQYF. As DNA, the CDR3 is TGCAGTGCTCGTCTAGCGGGAGGGCCTCAGTGGGAGCAGTACTTC.

This clonotype has at least ten counts. The chain combines TRBV7-8 with TRBJ2-7; 7 bases are a match to TRBD1. Germline CDR1 and CDR2: SGHVS and FQNEAQ. Unmatched junction bases numbered 7, after V lost 4 bases and J lost 1 base. The CDR3 runs 15 residues. The CDR3 loop reads CASSYLTGTSYEQYF. CDR3 coding DNA: TGTGCCAGCAGCTATTTGACAGGGACATCCTACGAGCAGTACTTC. Filled out from reference TRBV7-8 and TRBJ2-7, the complete variable domain reads GAGVSQSPRYKVAKRGQDVALRCDPISGHVSLFWYQQALGQGPEFLTYFQNEAQLDKSGLPSDRFFAERPEGSVSTLKIQRTQQEDSAVYLCASSYLTGTSYEQYFGPGTRLTVT.

V usage is TRBV29-1 and J usage is TRBJ2-1; no firm D call. The CDR3 spans 15 residues. Deletions cut 8 bases from V and 0 bases from J, with 17 bases between. The V gene's germline CDR1 is SQVTM and CDR2 ANQGSEA. CDR3 region: CSLAGLSGSYNEQFF. The CDR3 region has the DNA TGCAGCCTCGCCGGGCTCTCTGGCTCCTACAATGAGCAGTTCTTC.

The CDR3 coding sequence is TGTGCCAGCAACACATTAAGGGGAGTGAGGGAGACCCAGTACTTC. It translates to CASNTLRGVRETQYF. This chain links TRBV7-2 with TRBJ2-5; D possibly matches TRBD1 or TRBD2 (5 bases each). The V end lost 7 bases, the J end lost 5 bases, and 20 bases lay between the germline ends. This CDR3 region has 15 residues. Germline lookup yields CDR1 SGHTA and CDR2 FQGNSA.

The J gene is TRBJ2-7, the V gene TRBV5-4, with a possible D match to TRBD2 (6 bases). There are 13 residues in the CDR3. From germline, CDR1 is SGHNT and CDR2 YYREEE (reference sequence). Trimming left V 7 bases short and J 1 base short, with 12 bases between. The CDR3 DNA reads as TGTGCCAGCCGGGACTCACCTTCCTACGAGCAGTACTTC. Amino acid sequence: CASRDSPSYEQYF.

This clonotype was seen just once. The chain combines TRBV7-6 with TRBJ1-4, with D perhaps TRBD1 (5 bases). The germline V and J ends were trimmed by 0 bases and 8 bases, with 16 bases remaining between them. Germline V gives CDR1 SGHVS, CDR2 FNYEAQ. This CDR3 is built from 16 residues. Written as DNA, the CDR3 is TGTGCCAGCAGCTTAGCCCCTCAGGGCTTTTCGGAAAAACTGTTTTTT. Amino acids: CASSLAPQGFSEKLFF.

This clonotype was seen a single time. The chain employs TRBV10-3 and TRBJ2-3; D possibly corresponds to TRBD2 (6 bases). Looked up from germline, CDR1 is ENHRY and CDR2 is SYGVKD. With 3 bases removed from V and 0 bases from J, the gap between germline ends came to 10 bases. This CDR3 is 15 amino acids long. The CDR3 loop reads CAISERLDSTDTQYF. The CDR3 coding sequence is TGTGCCATCAGTGAACGACTAGATAGCACAGATACGCAGTATTTT.

A few counts support this clonotype. This chain uses TRBV7-2 with TRBJ2-7, with D unresolved. CDR3 length equals 12 residues. The V and J ends lost 6 bases and 7 bases respectively, with 13 bases between them. CDR1 and CDR2 (germline): SGHTA, FQGNSA. The CDR3 reads CASSSMTSEQYF. CDR3 DNA sequence: TGTGCCAGCAGTAGTATGACATCGGAGCAGTACTTC.

This clonotype was seen more than once but under ten times. The rearrangement links TRBV12-3 or TRBV12-4 to TRBJ2-1; 9 nucleotides match TRBD2. Trimming took 1 base from V and 6 from J; bases not matched to a gene: 7. The CDR3 has 16 residues. This CDR3 reads CASSLEGLAGTNEQFF. The CDR3 nucleotides are TGTGCCAGCAGTTTAGAGGGGCTAGCGGGGACCAATGAGCAGTTCTTC.

With regard to this clonotype: A read error may produce the germline difference seen at one junction end. The chain joins TRBV7-9 to TRBJ1-2; possible D gene TRBD1, 5 bases. CDR1 and CDR2 from the germline V gene are SEHNR and FQNEAQ (reference sequence). This CDR3 has 14 amino acids. Here the CDR3 DNA reads TGTGCCATCAGCTTGACAGCCCTGGACTATGGCTACACCTTC. Translation: CAISLTALDYGYTF.

This clonotype was counted between two and nine times. The genes are TRBV12-3 or TRBV12-4 and TRBJ2-3, with D unclear. V shed 3 bases and J shed 4 bases, with 17 bases lying between them. This CDR3 is 16 amino acids long. Here the CDR3 DNA reads TGTGCCAGCAGTTTTTTAGAGGATATGAAGGCAGATACGCAGTATTTT. Protein: CASSFLEDMKADTQYF.

The chain recombines TRBV6-5 with TRBJ2-3; unclear D gene. V was cut by 1 base and J by 5 bases, with 7 bases left in between. This CDR3 spans 13 amino acids. Germline CDR1 is MNHEY and CDR2 is SVGAGI. The DNA for the CDR3 is TGTGCCAGCAGTTACTATGAGGAAGATACGCAGTATTTT. Its translation is CASSYYEEDTQYF.

This clonotype occurred once. The chain carries TRBV7-2 and TRBJ2-1, with D possibly matching TRBD2 (5 bases). The CDR3 extends over 14 amino acids. Trimming stripped 0 bases from V and 12 bases from J, with 15 bases between. The germline V gene has CDR1 SGHTA and CDR2 FQGNSA. CDR3 protein: CASSLAPLEVPQFF. CDR3 coding DNA: TGTGCCAGCAGCTTAGCGCCTCTGGAGGTGCCGCAGTTCTTC. Filled out from reference TRBV7-2 and TRBJ2-1, the complete variable domain reads GAGVSQSPSNKVTEKGKDVELRCDPISGHTALYWYRQSLGQGLEFLIYFQGNSAPDKSGLPSDRFSAERTGGSVSTLTIQRTQQEDSAVYLCASSLAPLEVPQFFGPGTRLTVL.

This clonotype was seen only a few times. The chain recombines TRBV3-1 with TRBJ2-7, with TRBD1 matching 7 bases. J gave up 1 base and V 2 bases, and 23 bases lay outside the gene matches. The V gene's germline CDR1 is LGHDT and CDR2 YNNKEL (reference sequence). The CDR3 loop spans 21 amino acids. The CDR3 spells CASSQLALGQNSHEGSYEQYF. Written as DNA, the CDR3 is TGTGCCAGCAGCCAACTCGCCCTGGGACAGAACAGCCACGAGGGGTCCTACGAGCAGTACTTC.

The V gene is TRBV24-1, the J gene TRBJ1-1; D call uncertain. The V end was cut by 5 bases, the J end by 6 bases, with 12 bases between. The V gene's germline CDR1 is KGHDR and CDR2 SFDVKD. There are 13 residues in the CDR3. This CDR3 reads CATSGRSGAEAFF. In DNA, the CDR3 is TGTGCCACCAGTGGCAGATCGGGAGCTGAAGCTTTCTTT.

This chain uses TRBV20-1 with TRBJ2-2; the match to TRBD1 covers 7 bases. With 2 bases clipped from V and 2 bases from J, the junction kept 11 bases outside the gene matches. Germline CDR1 and CDR2: DFQATT and SNEGSKA (reference sequence). CDR3 length: 17 residues. CDR3 in DNA: TGCAGTGCTAGAACGTCTAGACAGGGATCTAACACCGGGGAGCTGTTTTTT. Its translation: CSARTSRQGSNTGELFF.

The chain employs TRBV7-6 and TRBJ1-1; D is ambiguous. V gave up 1 base and J gave up 5 bases, with 8 bases separating them. Germline loops: CDR1 SGHVS, CDR2 FNYEAQ. The CDR3 is 13 amino acids. The CDR3, as DNA: TGTGCCAGCAGCTTAGGGAAAGGGACTGAAGCTTTCTTT. Its protein product is CASSLGKGTEAFF.

The chain recombines TRBV7-9 with TRBJ1-2; 8 bases are shared with TRBD1. Germline V CDR1 and CDR2: SEHNR, FQNEAQ (reference sequence). V trimming: 5 bases; J trimming: 4 bases; junction bases outside the gene matches: 21. The CDR3 is 19 amino acids. The CDR3 DNA follows: TGTGCCAGCAGCCACCGCTTGAAAAGGACAGGGACCGAGGGCTATGGCTACACCTTC. It specifies CASSHRLKRTGTEGYGYTF.

This sequence joins TRBV12-3 or TRBV12-4 and TRBJ2-7, with 8 nucleotides matching TRBD2. The junction had 7 bases not matched to a gene; V was cut back by 6 bases and J by 3 bases. There are 14 residues in the CDR3. The CDR3 DNA reads as TGTGCCAGCAGCCCGACGGGAGGGGTCTACGAGCAGTACTTC. Protein: CASSPTGGVYEQYF.

This chain connects TRBV7-9 to TRBJ2-1, with 13 bases that match TRBD2. Looked up from germline, CDR1 is SEHNR and CDR2 is FQNEAQ (reference sequence). The CDR3 runs to 16 residues. Trimming removed 5 bases from V and 7 bases from J; junction bases left unmatched: 8. The CDR3: CASSLGLAGFENEQFF. In DNA form, the CDR3 reads TGTGCCAGCAGCCTGGGACTAGCGGGGTTTGAGAATGAGCAGTTCTTC. Variable domain in full (rest from reference TRBV7-9 and TRBJ2-1): DTGVSQNPRHKITKRGQNVTFRCDPISEHNRLYWYRQTLGQGPEFLTYFQNEAQLEKSRLLSDRFSAERPKGSFSTLEIQRTEQGDSAMYLCASSLGLAGFENEQFFGPGTRLTVL.

V is TRBV29-1 and J is TRBJ1-2, with a weak D call TRBD1 (6 bases). CDR1 and CDR2 from the germline V gene are SQVTM and ANQGSEA. The CDR3 sequence is 11 residues long. V lost 6 bases, J lost 8 bases, and 13 bases lay in between. The CDR3 here is CSVTGAGGYTF. The CDR3 coding sequence is TGCAGCGTGACGGGGGCGGGCGGCTACACCTTC.

V is TRBV12-3 or TRBV12-4 and J is TRBJ1-2; tentative D call: TRBD1 (5 bases). This CDR3 is 14 amino acids long. V was shortened by 2 bases and J by 5 bases, with 12 bases between the two germline ends. The CDR3 coding sequence is TGTGCCAGCAGTTTAAGAGGGGTGGGATATGGCTACACCTTC. Translated: CASSLRGVGYGYTF.

This clonotype was counted between two and nine times. The chain has TRBV19 and TRBJ1-1; possible D gene TRBD1, 5 bases. The germline CDR1 and CDR2 sequences are LNHDA and SQIVND (reference sequence). This CDR3 region has 14 residues. Deletions cut 5 bases from V and 5 bases from J, with 15 bases between. Here the CDR3 reads CASSLPGRWTEAFF. The CDR3 region has the DNA TGTGCCAGTAGTCTTCCGGGACGGTGGACTGAAGCTTTCTTT. The variable domain in full, completed from reference TRBV19 and TRBJ1-1, reads DGGITQSPKYLFRKEGQNVTLSCEQNLNHDAMYWYRQDPGQGLRLIYYSQIVNDFQKGDIAEGYSVSREKKESFPLTVTSAQKNPTAFYLCASSLPGRWTEAFFGQGTRLTVV.

J is TRBJ2-7 and V is TRBV15; TRBD1 agrees at 8 bases. Germline CDR1 and CDR2: LNHNV and YYDKDF (reference sequence). After removal of 5 bases from V and 0 bases from J, the junction contained 9 bases not matched to a gene. The CDR3 loop spans 16 amino acids. Here the CDR3 reads CATSSPDRASSYEQYF. CDR3 bases: TGTGCCACCAGCTCCCCGGACAGGGCCTCCTCCTACGAGCAGTACTTC.